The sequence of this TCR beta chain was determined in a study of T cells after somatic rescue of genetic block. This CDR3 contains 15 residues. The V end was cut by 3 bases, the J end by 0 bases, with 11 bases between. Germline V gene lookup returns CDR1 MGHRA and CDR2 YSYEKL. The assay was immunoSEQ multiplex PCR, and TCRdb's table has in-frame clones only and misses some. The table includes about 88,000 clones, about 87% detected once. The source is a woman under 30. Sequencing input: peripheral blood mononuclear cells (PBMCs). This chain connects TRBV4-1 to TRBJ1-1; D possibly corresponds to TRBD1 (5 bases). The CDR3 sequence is CASSHRQTMNTEAFF. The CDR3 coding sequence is TGCGCCAGCAGCCATAGACAGACCATGAACACTGAAGCTTTCTTT.